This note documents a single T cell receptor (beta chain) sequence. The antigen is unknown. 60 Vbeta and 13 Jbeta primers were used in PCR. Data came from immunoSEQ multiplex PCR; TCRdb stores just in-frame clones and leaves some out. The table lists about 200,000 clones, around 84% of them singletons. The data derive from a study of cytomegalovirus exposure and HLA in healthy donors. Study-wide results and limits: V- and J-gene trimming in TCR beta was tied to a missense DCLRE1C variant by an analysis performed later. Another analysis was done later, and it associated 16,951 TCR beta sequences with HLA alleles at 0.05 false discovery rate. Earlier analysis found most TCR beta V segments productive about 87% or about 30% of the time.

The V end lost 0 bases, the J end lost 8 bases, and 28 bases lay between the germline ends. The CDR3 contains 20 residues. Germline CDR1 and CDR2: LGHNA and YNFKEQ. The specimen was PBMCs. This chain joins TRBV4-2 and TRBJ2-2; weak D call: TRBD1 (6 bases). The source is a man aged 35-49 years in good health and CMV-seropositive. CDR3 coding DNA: TGTGCCAGCAGCCAAGATTCGGTCACAGGGTTTAGGGGAACGCTTGGGGAGCTGTTTTTT. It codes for CASSQDSVTGFRGTLGELFF.